The next 23 T cell receptor beta chains were all read from a single sample in a study of PD-1 blockade in classical Hodgkin lymphoma. Profiling relied on immunoSEQ multiplex PCR, and the TCRdb table lists in-frame clones only, not all of them. The table shows tens of thousands of clones, with over 60% occurring only once. Every single patient, without exception, relapsed after autologous stem cell transplantation, and brentuximab vedotin exposure varied. Source: peripheral blood mononuclear cells (PBMCs), taken at baseline. These receptors were obtained from a human donor with classical Hodgkin lymphoma.

This clone came up once. This sequence joins TRBV2 and TRBJ1-3, with TRBD1 matching 7 bases. V lost 6 bases to trimming and J lost 3 bases; unmatched junction nucleotides: 5. Germline values: CDR1 SNHLY, CDR2 FYNNEI. The CDR3 totals 14 residues. The DNA of the CDR3 is TGTGCCAGCAGCAGACAGGGAATTGGAAACACCATATATTTT. Residues: CASSRQGIGNTIYF.

The V and J genes are TRBV25-1 and TRBJ2-7; D not certain. The CDR3 sequence is 12 residues long. Germline V gene sequence: CDR1 MGHDK, CDR2 SYGVNS. V was shortened by 6 bases and J by 2 bases, with 8 bases between the two germline ends. The DNA for the CDR3 is TGTGCCAGCAGGGGTCCTACCTACGAGCAGTACGTC. The encoded protein is CASRGPTYEQYV.

The chain has TRBV7-2 and TRBJ2-1, with 8 bases identical to TRBD1. The germline V gene has CDR1 SGHTA and CDR2 FQGNSA. V dropped 5 bases and J dropped 8; count of bases not matched to a gene: 5. This CDR3 has 13 residues. The chain's CDR3 is CASSRTGFDEQFF. DNA for the CDR3: TGTGCCAGCAGCCGGACAGGGTTTGATGAGCAGTTCTTC.

This chain uses TRBV28 with TRBJ1-1; D is uncertain. Trimming removed 2 bases from V and 4 bases from J, with 2 bases in between. CDR1 is MDHEN and CDR2 is SYDVKM in the germline V gene. The CDR3 extends over 11 amino acids. The CDR3 DNA reads as TGTGCCAGCAGTTTACTCACTGAAGCTTTCTTT. This translates into CASSLLTEAFF.

Relative to its sample, this clone is medium-sized. V is TRBV28 and J is TRBJ1-4; a weak D match, TRBD1 (5 bases). The CDR3 spans 14 residues. CDR1 and CDR2 (germline): MDHEN, SYDVKM. The V and J ends lost 6 bases and 6 bases respectively, with 14 bases between them. CDR3 nucleotide sequence: TGTGCCAGCAGACTAACCGGGGGGGATGAAAAACTGTTTTTT. Its translation is CASRLTGGDEKLFF.

J is TRBJ1-3 and V is TRBV19, with D hard to call. The V gene lost 2 bases and the J gene lost 0 bases, with 8 bases spanning the gap. In germline, CDR1 is LNHDA, CDR2 SQIVND (reference sequence). This CDR3 spans 15 amino acids. The CDR3: CASSIYRNSGNTIYF. CDR3 DNA sequence: TGTGCCAGTAGTATATACCGGAACTCTGGAAACACCATATATTTT.

Only a few counts were recorded for this clone. The chain has TRBV19 and TRBJ1-5, with D unresolved. CDR1 and CDR2 from the germline V gene are LNHDA and SQIVND (reference sequence). The V and J ends lost 3 bases and 10 bases respectively, with 10 bases between them. The CDR3 runs to 12 residues. As DNA, the CDR3 is TGTGCCAGTAGTATTAAGGGTGGCCCCCAGCATTTT. Its translation is CASSIKGGPQHF. Based on the CDR3 plus reference TRBV19 and TRBJ1-5, the full variable domain is DGGITQSPKYLFRKEGQNVTLSCEQNLNHDAMYWYRQDPGQGLRLIYYSQIVNDFQKGDIAEGYSVSREKKESFPLTVTSAQKNPTAFYLCASSIKGGPQHFGDGTRLSIL.

The gene calls are TRBV27 and TRBJ1-6; no firm D call. The CDR3 sequence is 15 residues long. Germline V CDR1 and CDR2: MNHEY, SMNVEV (reference sequence). Between the trimmed V and J ends, which lost 6 bases and 7 bases, there was a span of 16 bases. The CDR3 DNA reads TGTGCCAGCAGACCCCGAGGGTCTCCAAATTCACCCCTCCACTTT. Translating gives CASRPRGSPNSPLHF.

The CDR3 region is CASSFFSYNEQFF. In nucleotides, the CDR3 is TGTGCCAGCAGCTTTTTCAGTTACAATGAGCAGTTCTTC. The rearrangement joins TRBV11-1 to TRBJ2-1; D remains ambiguous. Germline-derived CDR1 and CDR2 are SGHAT and FQDESV (reference sequence). V was clipped by 3 bases and J by 4 bases, with 7 bases between them. This CDR3 spans 13 amino acids. Full variable domain (rest looked up from reference TRBV11-1 and TRBJ2-1): EAEVAQSPRYKITEKSQAVAFWCDPISGHATLYWYRQILGQGPELLVQFQDESVVDDSQLPKDRFSAERLKGVDSTLKIQPAELGDSAMYLCASSFFSYNEQFFGPGTRLTVL.

The gene calls are TRBV19 and TRBJ1-2; 7 bases align to TRBD1. The CDR3 has 13 amino acids. V gave up 7 bases and J gave up 3 bases; unmatched junction bases: 5. Germline V gene lookup returns CDR1 LNHDA and CDR2 SQIVND (reference sequence). The CDR3 region has the DNA TGTGCCAGTAATGGACAGGCCGACTATGGCTACACCTTC. Its translation is CASNGQADYGYTF.

This clone was detected only a few times. The chain carries TRBV4-3 and TRBJ1-1; D is undetermined. Trimming pared 0 bases from V and 4 bases from J, leaving 6 bases between. CDR3 length: 13 amino acids. CDR1 LGHNA and CDR2 YSLEER come from the germline V gene. CDR3 in amino acids: CASSQERVTEAFF. CDR3 bases: TGCGCCAGCAGCCAAGAGCGAGTCACTGAAGCTTTCTTT.

This chain links TRBV27 with TRBJ2-1; 11 bases fit TRBD2. This CDR3 comprises 16 residues. Germline V gene data show CDR1 as MNHEY and CDR2 as SMNVEV (reference sequence). J gave up 12 bases and V 5 bases, and 15 bases lay outside the gene matches. The CDR3 DNA is TGTGCCAGCAGTGGGTTTTCGACTAGCGGGACTCTCGGGCAGTTCTTC. This encodes CASSGFSTSGTLGQFF.

The rearrangement joins TRBV19 to TRBJ1-2, with D hard to call. Per germline, CDR1 LNHDA and CDR2 SQIVND (reference sequence). The CDR3 has 15 residues. V lost 6 bases and J lost 2, with 16 bases in between. The CDR3 spells CASSFLSGGNYGYTF. The DNA for the CDR3 is TGTGCCAGTAGCTTCCTCTCGGGCGGCAACTATGGCTACACCTTC. Complete variable domain (other parts from reference TRBV19 and TRBJ1-2): DGGITQSPKYLFRKEGQNVTLSCEQNLNHDAMYWYRQDPGQGLRLIYYSQIVNDFQKGDIAEGYSVSREKKESFPLTVTSAQKNPTAFYLCASSFLSGGNYGYTFGSGTRLTVV.

This clone came up once. The chain combines TRBV7-9 with TRBJ2-7, with D perhaps given as TRBD1 or TRBD2 (5 bases each). The CDR3 runs 12 residues. Trimming left V 4 bases short and J 6 bases short, with 10 bases between. From germline, CDR1 is SEHNR and CDR2 FQNEAQ (reference sequence). Here the CDR3 reads CASSSQGPEQYV. The CDR3 DNA reads TGTGCCAGCAGCTCCCAGGGACCCGAGCAGTACGTC.

A note on this clone: A much bigger clone sits one base away, suggesting this may be a read error. Other DNA sequences from this sample encode an identical CDR3 as well. The chain recombines TRBV6-6 with TRBJ1-2, with 7 nucleotides matching TRBD1. After removal of 8 bases from V and 0 bases from J, the junction contained 9 bases not matched to a gene. Germline V gene data show CDR1 as MNHNY and CDR2 as SVGAGI (reference sequence). CDR3 length: 15 amino acids. The CDR3 loop is CASGGTGTANYGYTF. The CDR3 DNA reads TGTGCCAGCGGAGGGACTGGGACAGCTAACTATGGCTACACCTTC.

V is TRBV1 and J is TRBJ1-5; the DNA was not compared with TRBD1, the D call given in the table. TRBV1 is labeled a pseudogene. This CDR3 has 18 amino acids. The CDR3 sequence is CTSSQKKRPRDRGQPQHF. CDR3 in DNA: TGCACCAGCAGCCAGAAAAAGCGACCCCGGGACAGGGGCCAGCCCCAGCATTTT.

This chain links TRBV11-2 with TRBJ1-5; D is perhaps TRBD1 (5 bases). Germline V CDR1 and CDR2: SGHAT, FQNNGV. V lost 1 base, J lost 2 bases, and 9 bases lay in between. CDR3 length equals 15 residues. The CDR3 region is CASSLGAGGNQPQHF. In nucleotides, the CDR3 is TGTGCCAGCAGCTTAGGGGCGGGGGGCAATCAGCCCCAGCATTTT.

The chain has TRBV5-1 and TRBJ1-3, with 8 bases aligning to TRBD1. This CDR3 contains 15 residues. Germline V gives CDR1 SGHRS, CDR2 YFSETQ. V trimming: 0 bases; J trimming: 2 bases; junction bases outside the gene matches: 1. The DNA for the CDR3 is TGCGCCAGCAGCTTGGGGACAGGGACTGGAAACACCATATATTTT. Protein sequence: CASSLGTGTGNTIYF.

This sequence joins TRBV5-5 and TRBJ1-1; no definite D call. The CDR3 length is 16 residues. V was trimmed by 0 bases and J by 1 base, leaving 13 bases between them. The germline gives CDR1 SGHKS, CDR2 YYEKEE (reference sequence). This CDR3 is CASSLEVRAGNTEAFF. The CDR3 DNA reads as TGTGCCAGCAGCTTGGAGGTCCGAGCCGGGAACACTGAAGCTTTCTTT.

The V gene is TRBV28, the J gene TRBJ2-7; a possible D gene is TRBD2 (6 bases). The V gene's germline CDR1 is MDHEN and CDR2 SYDVKM. The length of the CDR3 is 15 residues. Trimming took off 3 bases at V and 1 base at J, with 13 bases between the two ends. This CDR3 reads CASSLPGTPSYEQYF. DNA of the CDR3: TGTGCCAGCAGTTTGCCCGGGACTCCATCCTACGAGCAGTACTTC.

The gene calls are TRBV2 and TRBJ2-3, with no clear D. Trimming shortened V by 4 bases and J by 2 bases, and 10 bases separated the two germline ends. Germline CDR1 is SNHLY and CDR2 is FYNNEI. CDR3 length equals 14 residues. DNA for the CDR3: TGTGCCAGCAGTGGGAAGGGCTTCACAGATACGCAGTATTTT. It encodes CASSGKGFTDTQYF.

The CDR3 sequence is CASSDRDGDIQYF. DNA for the CDR3: TGTGCCAGTAGTGACAGGGATGGTGACATTCAGTACTTC. This chain uses TRBV19 with TRBJ2-4; the match to TRBD1 covers 7 bases. Trimming removed 5 bases from V and 8 bases from J; junction bases left unmatched: 6. CDR3 length: 13 residues. Germline CDR1 reads LNHDA; CDR2 reads SQIVND (reference sequence).

The chain uses TRBV5-1 and TRBJ2-5; D is ambiguous. This CDR3 has 11 amino acids. The ends were cut back, 6 bases at V and 3 bases at J, with 6 bases in the middle. Germline CDR1 SGHRS, CDR2 YFSETQ. The CDR3, as DNA: TGCGCCAGCAACCTCGAAGAGACCCAGTACTTC. Encoded protein: CASNLEETQYF.